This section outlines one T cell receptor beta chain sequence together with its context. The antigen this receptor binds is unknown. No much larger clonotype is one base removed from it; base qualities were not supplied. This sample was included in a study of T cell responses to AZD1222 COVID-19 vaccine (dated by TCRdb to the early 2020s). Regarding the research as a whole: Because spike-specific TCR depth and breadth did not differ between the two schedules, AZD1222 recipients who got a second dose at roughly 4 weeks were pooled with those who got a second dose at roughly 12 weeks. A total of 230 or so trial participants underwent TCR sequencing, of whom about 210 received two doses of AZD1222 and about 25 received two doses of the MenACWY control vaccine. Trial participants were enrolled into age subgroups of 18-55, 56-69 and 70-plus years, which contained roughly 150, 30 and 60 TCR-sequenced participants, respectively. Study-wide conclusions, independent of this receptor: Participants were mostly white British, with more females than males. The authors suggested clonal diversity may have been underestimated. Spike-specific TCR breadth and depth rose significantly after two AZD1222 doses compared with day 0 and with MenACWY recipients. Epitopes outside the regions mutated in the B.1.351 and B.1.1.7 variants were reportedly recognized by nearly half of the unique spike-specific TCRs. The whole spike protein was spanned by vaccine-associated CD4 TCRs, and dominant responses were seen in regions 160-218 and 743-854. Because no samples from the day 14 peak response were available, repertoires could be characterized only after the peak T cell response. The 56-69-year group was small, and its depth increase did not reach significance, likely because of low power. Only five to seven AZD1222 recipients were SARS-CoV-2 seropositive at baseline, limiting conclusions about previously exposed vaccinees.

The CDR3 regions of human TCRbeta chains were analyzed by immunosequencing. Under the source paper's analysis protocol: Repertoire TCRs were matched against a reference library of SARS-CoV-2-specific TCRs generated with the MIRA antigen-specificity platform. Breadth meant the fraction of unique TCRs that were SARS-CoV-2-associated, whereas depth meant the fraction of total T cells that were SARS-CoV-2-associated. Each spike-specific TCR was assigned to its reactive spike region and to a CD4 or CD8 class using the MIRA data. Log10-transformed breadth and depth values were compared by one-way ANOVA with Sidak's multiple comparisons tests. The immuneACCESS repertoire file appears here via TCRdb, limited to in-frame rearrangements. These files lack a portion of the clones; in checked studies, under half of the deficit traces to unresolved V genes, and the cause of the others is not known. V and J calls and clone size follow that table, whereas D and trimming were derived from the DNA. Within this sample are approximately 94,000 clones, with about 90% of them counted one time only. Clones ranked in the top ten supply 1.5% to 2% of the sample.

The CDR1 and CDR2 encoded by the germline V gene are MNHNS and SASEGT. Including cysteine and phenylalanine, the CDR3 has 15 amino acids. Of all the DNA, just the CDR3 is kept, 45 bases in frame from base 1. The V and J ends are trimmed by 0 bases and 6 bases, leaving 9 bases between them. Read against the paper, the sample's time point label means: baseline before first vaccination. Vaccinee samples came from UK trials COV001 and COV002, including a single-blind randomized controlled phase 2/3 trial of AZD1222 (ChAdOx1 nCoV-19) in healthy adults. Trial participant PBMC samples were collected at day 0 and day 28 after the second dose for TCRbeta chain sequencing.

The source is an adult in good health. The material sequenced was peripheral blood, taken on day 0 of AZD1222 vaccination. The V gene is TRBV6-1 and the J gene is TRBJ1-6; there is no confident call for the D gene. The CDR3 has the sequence CASSEAASSNSPLHF. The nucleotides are TGTGCCAGCAGTGAAGCGGCCAGCTCTAATTCACCCCTCCACTTT.